This TCR beta chain was identified in a study of blood T cell repertoires in COVID-19 (TCRdb year 2020). With regard to the full study: Collaborator samples came from the United States, Italy and Spain and covered acute and convalescent phases of COVID-19. Deeply sampled blood TCRbeta repertoires from subjects exposed to, actively infected with, or recovered from COVID-19 were included in the dataset. The prospective study material was composed of cDNA or gDNA derived from T cells, B-cell-depleted T cells, or PBMCs. A de-identified subject ID, COVID-19 status, age in years and sex were almost always included in the sample metadata. Where available, HLA class I and class II types were obtained from metadata supplied by the sample provider rather than from assay-based typing. The repertoires were released in a freely available public database intended as a resource for research on the immune response to SARS-CoV-2. The samples were drawn from two sources: the first 160 participants of the ongoing ImmuneRACE study, and over 950 subjects contributed by 6 global collaborators.

Broad study findings and their caveats: The quantity of clinical and demographic metadata differed by source and by participant and was supplied without curation.

Including the terminal cysteine and phenylalanine, the CDR3 comprises 15 residues. CDR3 DNA is the only sequence kept; it has 45 bases, read in frame from the first base. In the germline V gene, CDR1 corresponds to ENHRY and CDR2 to SYGVKD. Clipping removes 7 bases from V and 4 bases from J, with 9 as the unmatched junction base count. As regards this clone: Its target antigen remains unknown. Per-base qualities were not stored, and no clone one base away is much larger.

TCRbeta CDR3 regions were amplified from genomic DNA by means of the immunoSEQ Assay, a bias-controlled multiplex PCR. Processing in the source paper ran as follows. The number of nucleated cells in each sample was estimated from the amplification of reference gene primers within the assay. Sequence reads were collapsed and filtered to measure the absolute abundance of every unique TCRbeta CDR3 rearrangement. For each sample, productive Simpson clonality was calculated as the square root of Simpson's diversity index across productive rearrangements. The immuneACCESS repertoire file appears here via TCRdb, limited to in-frame rearrangements. These files lack a portion of the clones; in checked studies, under half of the deficit traces to unresolved V genes, and the cause of the others is not known. V, J and clone size were drawn from that table, and D and trimming were deduced from the DNA. The sample table records approximately 280,000 clones; around 88% of these occur just once. The ten largest account for around 4.4% of the sample.

Each collaborating institution followed its own protocols to collect whole blood in K2EDTA tubes. For TCRbeta analysis, collaborator samples were shipped as frozen whole blood, as isolated PBMCs, or as DNA extracted from either sample type. The rearrangement joined TRBV10-3 to TRBJ2-3; a stretch of 9 junction bases matches TRBD2. The sequence was collected from a man aged 35 to 55 with acute or convalescent COVID-19. The specimen sequenced was peripheral blood. The DNA sequence reads TGTGCCATCACAAGAGAAGGACTAGCGTCAGATACGCAGTATTTT. It translates to CAITREGLASDTQYF.